This TCR beta chain was captured in a study of T-cell reconstitution after alpha-beta-depleted transplantation in children (TCRdb year 2016). About the study as a whole: Using TCR repertoire profiling, the study quantitatively followed how T-cell immune reconstitution unfolded in children after TCRalphabeta/CD19-depleted allogeneic hematopoietic cell transplantation. The paper as a whole reports these results and caveats: Over subsequent months, a decline in hyperexpanded clone frequencies was noted, and after one year, T-cell counts and TCRbeta diversity were mostly ascribed to newly produced T cells. In some patients, the high TCRbeta diversity seen at day 60 was put down to recipient T cells and intrathymic progenitors that had survived conditioning. The apparently early recovery of alphabetaT-cell counts about two months after transplant reportedly depended on only several hundred rapidly expanded clones that came from non-depleted graft cells.

This clonotype was seen at least ten times. What this receptor recognizes is not known. No per-base quality is available; no much larger clone lies one base away. The treatment or condition label of this sample denotes: allogeneic hematopoietic cell transplantation with graft depleted of TCRalphabeta T cells and CD19 B cells. The transplant recipients were children given TCRalphabeta/CD19-depleted allogeneic hematopoietic cell grafts. Receptors were amplified or captured by PCR. The listed sequencing device is Illumina HiSeq 2500. Molecular barcoding was employed in the preparation of TCR libraries, with unique molecular identifiers being used to normalize TCRbeta repertoire quantification. TCRdb applied fastp at Q25 and MiXCR to the public reads, then kept only in-frame beta chains. Each entry is one CDR3 protein sequence, shown with its most common DNA and genes. This sample comprises 300,000 or so distinct CDR3 sequences, around 25% of them detected only once. The ten largest clonotypes hold 9.5% to 12% of the sample.

There are 17 amino acids in the CDR3, from cysteine to phenylalanine inclusive. The CDR3 DNA has 51 bases and is translated from base 1. V is trimmed back by 4 bases and J by 8 bases, and the junction contains 14 bases that no gene match accounts for. The germline V gene encodes CDR1 LNHDA and CDR2 SQIVND (reference sequence). The specimen was PBMCs, mostly from graft donor cells, collected 180 days after TCRalphabeta/CD19-depleted stem cell transplant. Recombination joined TRBV19 with TRBJ2-1; TRBD2 lines up with 10 middle nucleotides. The sequence was obtained from a male patient aged 10 to 17 who had a stem cell transplant for acute lymphoblastic leukemia, so the T cells may come from the graft donor. The DNA sequence follows: TGTGCCAGTAGTACGACCGGGACGGGAGCGGGAGGGCATGAGCAGTTCTTC. Translated, it gives CASSTTGTGAGGHEQFF.